The 5 T cell receptor beta chains below were found in one sample sequenced in a study of blood T cells in healthy people across ages. Combining a sample-barcoded 5' primer with a J-beta primer mix, a second PCR ran for about 6 to 11 cycles. TCRdb reprocessed the 5' RACE reads via MiXCR and lists one record per CDR3 protein. The data show roughly 800,000 distinct CDR3 sequences, with 58% seen just once and 20% to 25% held by the top ten. The sequenced sample was blood. The receptors here all came from a man aged 25 to 40 in good health.

The chain combines TRBV18 with TRBJ2-7, with TRBD1 matching 8 bases. Germline V lookup: CDR1 KGHSH, CDR2 LQKENI. The length of the CDR3 is 14 residues. V lost 8 bases to trimming and J lost 0 bases; unmatched junction nucleotides: 6. The CDR3 DNA reads as TGTGCCAGCGAGGACAGGGAAAGCTCCTACGAGCAGTACTTC. Translated: CASEDRESSYEQYF.

V gene TRBV29-1 combines with J gene TRBJ2-7; TRBD2 matches at 9 bases. The DNA end is more similar to TRBJ2-5, so the J call may be wrong. The CDR3 spans 15 residues. Per germline, CDR1 SQVTM and CDR2 ANQGSEA. DNA of the CDR3: TGCAGCGTTGAACCTAGCGGGGATGTGTCAGAGACCCAGTACTTC. Residues: CSVEPSGDVSETQYF.

The CDR3 bases are TGTGCCAGCAAGGGGCTAGCAGTGCGGACCCAGTACTTC. It is translated as CASKGLAVRTQYF. V is TRBV25-1 and J is TRBJ2-5; D could derive from TRBD1 or TRBD2 (5 bases each). The V gene's germline CDR1 is MGHDK and CDR2 SYGVNS. The CDR3 length is 13 residues. Between the trimmed V and J ends, which lost 7 bases and 7 bases, there was a span of 16 bases. The full variable domain, with the rest looked up from reference TRBV25-1 and TRBJ2-5, is EADIYQTPRYLVIGTGKKITLECSQTMGHDKMYWYQQDPGMELHLIHYSYGVNSTEKGDLSSESTVSRIRTEHFPLTLESARPSHTSQYLCASKGLAVRTQYFGPGTRLLVL.

The rearrangement uses TRBV20-1 and TRBJ2-1, with 8 bases that match TRBD2. Germline values: CDR1 DFQATT, CDR2 SNEGSKA (reference sequence). With V trimmed by 1 base and J by 4 bases, 6 bases remained unmatched. The CDR3 covers 15 residues. CDR3 DNA sequence: TGCAGTGCTAGAGGTTCGGGGGGGATATACAATGAGCAGTTCTTC. This sequence encodes CSARGSGGIYNEQFF.

The V call is TRBV2, the J call TRBJ1-1; D not resolved. The CDR3 extends over 16 amino acids. V lost 4 bases, J lost 1 base, and 16 bases lay in between. Germline V lookup: CDR1 SNHLY, CDR2 FYNNEI. The CDR3 DNA sequence: TGTGCCAGCAGTGTTCAGGTTACCCTACGGAACACTGAAGCTTTCTTT. Its translation: CASSVQVTLRNTEAFF.